This T cell receptor beta chain was identified in a study of TIL therapy for anti-PD-1-resistant metastatic lung cancer (dated by TCRdb to 2020 to 2023). As for the study more broadly: Enrolled patients had a median age of around 49 years (range 38-75) and a median tumor PD-L1 proportion score of 6% to 6.5%. Most of the cohort had lung adenocarcinoma, several tumors were EGFR-mutant and two were ALK-rearranged, and half of the patients were current or former smokers. A median non-synonymous tumor mutation burden of approximately 1.5 mutations per megabase was determined across the cohort by whole-exome sequencing. Clonotypes were tracked across tumor, expanded TIL product and serial blood samples by T cell receptor beta sequencing of tumor and peripheral blood.

Broad study findings and their caveats: TIL culture showed high clonal turnover, with many enriched product clones undetected in the baseline tumor, suggesting clonal contraction rather than faithful expansion. The study protocol defined all tumor marker inferences as exploratory. The cohort was highly selected, with more treatment-naive, never-smoker and oncogene-addicted patients than typical, limiting generalizability. Higher clonality and lower diversity were observed in expanded TIL cultures than in baseline intratumoral T cells (median clonality around 5.9% vs 31%, p < 0.0001).

Using bias-controlled multiplex PCR with the immunoSEQ v3 hsTCRB kit, the TCR beta CDR3 regions were amplified from genomic DNA. An Illumina NextSeq 500 was used to sequence the TCR libraries, reaching roughly 1.8 million read pairs at survey level or roughly 5-6.5 million at deep level. The study's own analysis went as follows. The immunoSEQ Analyzer software assigned V, D and J genes, filtered out non-productive sequences, and reported clonality. Repertoires were compared using productive Simpson clonality and Morisita overlap index of productive TRB rearrangements between infused TIL and blood. TCRdb took over this immuneACCESS table, retaining in-frame rearrangements with V and J assigned. Such tables are incomplete; in checked studies, under half of the missing clones stem from an unresolved V gene, and the remainder is unexplained. The DNA gave D and trimming, while V, J and clone size come from that table. The sample data list around 6,000 clones, and around 60% of these were observed just once. 5.7% of the sample goes to the ten largest clones.

Concerning this clone: Its antigen has not been determined. No per-base quality is available; no much larger clone lies one base away.

Sequences SGHAT (CDR1) and FQNNGV (CDR2) are obtained from the germline V gene. From the cysteine up to the phenylalanine, the CDR3 has a length of 16 residues. The read is trimmed to its CDR3 DNA, 48 bases read in frame from base 1. Germline trimming amounts to 5 bases on V and 2 bases on J, with 7 as the count of junction bases outside the gene matches. What this sample's time point label stands for: pre-treatment sample, taken before nivolumab and TIL therapy. Excised metastases, mostly pleural nodules or supraclavicular lymph nodes, were used as baseline tumor samples and were taken from the same resection from which TIL were grown. Tumors were harvested prior to any PD-1/PD-L1 blockade, after which nivolumab was administered to patients, and lymphodepletion, expanded TIL infusion and IL-2 were given to patients who progressed. A phase I trial run at two centers enrolled adults with stage 4 NSCLC between 2017 and January 2020. Samples were obtained from a single-arm, open-label phase I trial in which tumor-infiltrating lymphocyte therapy with nivolumab was evaluated in advanced non-small cell lung cancer. Portions of each resected tumor were snap-frozen in liquid nitrogen and were stored at -80 degrees C. Tumor regions of interest were chosen on H&E sections by laser-capture macrodissection, pulverized into roughly 14 mg aliquots, and extracted with Qiagen Allprep kits.

The source of this sequence is a person between 30 and 80 years old with non-small cell lung cancer. The sequence joins TRBV11-2 to TRBJ2-3, with TRBD2 identical over 10 junction bases. Sequenced material: tumor tissue, taken at baseline. DNA sequence: TGTGCCAGCAGCCGTGGGACTAGCGCGTCCACAGATACGCAGTATTTT. It encodes CASSRGTSASTDTQYF.